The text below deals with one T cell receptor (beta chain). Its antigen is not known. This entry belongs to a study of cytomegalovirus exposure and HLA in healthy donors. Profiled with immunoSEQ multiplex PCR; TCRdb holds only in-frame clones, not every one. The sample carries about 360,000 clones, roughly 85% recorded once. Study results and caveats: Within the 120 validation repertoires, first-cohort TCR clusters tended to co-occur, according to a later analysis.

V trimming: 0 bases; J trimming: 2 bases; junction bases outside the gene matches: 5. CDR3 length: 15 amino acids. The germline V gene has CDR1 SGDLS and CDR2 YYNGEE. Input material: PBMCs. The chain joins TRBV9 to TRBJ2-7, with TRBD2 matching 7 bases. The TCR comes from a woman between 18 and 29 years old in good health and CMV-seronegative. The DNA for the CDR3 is TGTGCCAGCAGCGTAGGTGGGGGGGTAGCCTACGAGCAGTACTTC. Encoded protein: CASSVGGGVAYEQYF.